This is a list of T cell receptor beta chains from one sample in a study of human T cells and chemical hapten exposure. TCRdb fed the RACE reads into MiXCR, producing one record per CDR3 protein. The profile shows about 300,000 distinct CDR3 sequences, 4.5% to 7% of them singletons. The sequencing here drew on whole blood, taken in connection with sensitization to the hapten diphenylcyclopropenone (DPC). The receptor set was obtained from a woman younger than 35 with alopecia areata. Some clones in this sample may be carry-over from other donors' samples. CDR3s include the opening cysteine and the closing phenylalanine or tryptophan. D genes are given only for firm matches. Clone size is not always given. Where it is, it says once, few, many or a class for expanded clones.

TRBJ2-4 | TRBV5-1 | . | TRBD1 | CASQTGGAKNIQYF | TGCGCCAGCCAAACAGGGGGAGCCAAAAACATTCAGTACTTC
TRBJ1-5 | TRBV3-1 | . | . | CASRPGGLDSNQSQHF | TGTGCCAGCAGACCCGGGGGCCTCGATAGCAATCAGTCCCAGCATTTT
TRBJ1-1 | TRBV24-1 | many | . | CATSDPPSTEAFF | TGTGCCACCAGTGACCCCCCGTCCACTGAAGCTTTCTTT
TRBJ1-1 | TRBV7-2 | few | . | CASSAGLSWSTEAFF | TGTGCCAGCAGCGCCGGTTTGTCATGGAGCACTGAAGCTTTCTTT
TRBJ1-3 | TRBV12-3/TRBV12-4 | few | TRBD1 | CASRGLQGAAGNTIYF | TGTGCCAGCAGGGGGCTACAGGGGGCTGCTGGAAACACCATATATTTT
TRBJ2-3 | TRBV3-1 | . | TRBD2 | CASSQGDYTWTDTQYF | TGTGCCAGCAGCCAAGGGGACTACACGTGGACAGATACGCAGTATTTT
TRBJ2-4 | TRBV6-5 | . | TRBD1 | CASSLRDRGGIQYF | TGTGCCAGCAGTCTCCGGGACAGGGGGGGCATTCAGTACTTC
TRBJ1-1 | TRBV20-1 | . | . | CSARQGMNTEAFF | TGCAGTGCTAGACAGGGAATGAACACTGAAGCTTTCTTT
TRBJ1-5 | TRBV6-1 | . | . | CASSEEGGVGNQPQHF | TGTGCCAGCAGTGAAGAGGGAGGGGTGGGCAATCAGCCCCAGCATTTT
TRBJ1-5 | TRBV9 | few | . | CASSVDALPRQPQHF | TGTGCCAGCAGCGTAGATGCCCTCCCCAGGCAGCCCCAGCATTTT
TRBJ1-6 | TRBV3-1 | many | TRBD1 | CASSTGGTVNSPLHF | TGTGCCAGCAGCACAGGCGGGACAGTTAATTCACCCCTCCACTTT
TRBJ2-5 | TRBV7-6 | many | TRBD2 | CASSLLAGGGETQYF | TGTGCCAGCAGCCTATTGGCGGGGGGGGGAGAGACCCAGTACTTC
TRBJ2-2 | TRBV7-9 | many | . | CASSSAVGATGELFF | TGTGCCAGCAGCTCAGCGGTAGGGGCCACCGGGGAGCTGTTTTTT
TRBJ2-3 | TRBV29-1 | once | TRBD2 | CSVYPLAGGTTDTQYF | TGCAGCGTCTACCCTCTAGCGGGGGGAACCACAGATACGCAGTATTTT
TRBJ1-4 | TRBV11-1 | few | TRBD1 | CASRRTGTGEEKLFF | TGTGCCAGCAGACGGACCGGGACAGGGGAGGAAAAACTGTTTTTT